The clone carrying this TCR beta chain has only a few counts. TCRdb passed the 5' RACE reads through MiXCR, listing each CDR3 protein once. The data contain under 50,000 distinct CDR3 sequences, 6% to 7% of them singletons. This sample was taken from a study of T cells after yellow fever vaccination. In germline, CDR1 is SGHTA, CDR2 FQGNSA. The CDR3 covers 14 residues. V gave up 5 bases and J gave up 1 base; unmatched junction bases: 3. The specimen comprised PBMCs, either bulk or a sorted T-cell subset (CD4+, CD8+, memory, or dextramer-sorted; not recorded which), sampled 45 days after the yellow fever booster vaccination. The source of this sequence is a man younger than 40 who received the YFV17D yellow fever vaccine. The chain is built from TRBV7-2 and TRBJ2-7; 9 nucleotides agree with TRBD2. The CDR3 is CASSKTSGSYEQYF. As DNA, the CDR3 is TGTGCCAGCAGCAAGACTAGCGGTTCCTACGAGCAGTACTTC.